This T cell receptor (beta chain) originates from a study of patients and donors after allogeneic stem cell transplantation. The germline V gene encodes CDR1 DFQATT and CDR2 SNEGSKA (reference sequence). The CDR3 spans 10 residues. Using its own MiXCR run on the RT-PCR reads, TCRdb lists one record per CDR3 protein. The data contain roughly 180,000 distinct CDR3 sequences, about 40% of them singletons. The source of this sequence is a human donor who was either an allogeneic HSCT recipient or a stem cell or donor lymphocyte infusion donor (not recorded which). It is not recorded whose cells these are; they may come from a transplant donor. The sample consisted of blood, either unsorted or a sorted T cell fraction (not recorded which). The V gene is TRBV20-1, the J gene TRBJ2-1; D unclear. The CDR3 region is CSPFYNEQFF. CDR3 coding DNA: TGCAGCCCTTTCTACAATGAGCAGTTCTTC.